These 9 T cell receptor beta chains came from one sample sequenced in a study of blood T cell repertoires in COVID-19 (dated by TCRdb to the early 2020s). Library creation used the immunoSEQ multiplex PCR assay. What TCRdb holds here is the immuneACCESS table cut down to in-frame rearrangements. Part of the clones is not present; checked against another copy, under half of the missing clones reflect an unresolved V gene, and the others are unexplained. The sample profile shows 70,000 to 75,000 clones; roughly 76% of them were found once. The top ten constitute approximately 22% of the sample. The sequencing sample was made of peripheral blood. Receptors were obtained from a woman in her 70s with acute or convalescent COVID-19.

CDR3 sequence (DNA): TGCGCCAGCATGGAAGGGGGTTCAGCAGATACGCAGTATTTT. Translated, it gives CASMEGGSADTQYF. The V and J genes are TRBV5-1 and TRBJ2-3; possible D gene TRBD1, 6 bases. Trimming shortened V by 6 bases and J by 4 bases, and 15 bases separated the two germline ends. Germline lookup yields CDR1 SGHRS and CDR2 YFSETQ. The CDR3 has 14 amino acids.

The chain recombines TRBV5-4 with TRBJ1-2, with TRBD1 matching over 12 bases. V trimming: 4 bases; J trimming: 0 bases; junction bases outside the gene matches: 4. The CDR3 extends over 16 amino acids. From germline, CDR1 is SGHNT and CDR2 YYREEE (reference sequence). This chain's CDR3 is CASSKGQGATNYGYTF. CDR3 in DNA: TGTGCCAGCAGCAAGGGACAGGGGGCAACTAACTATGGCTACACCTTC.

This rearrangement joins TRBV2 to TRBJ1-5; D unclear. The CDR3 consists of 15 residues. The ends were cut back, 4 bases at V and 0 bases at J, with 10 bases in the middle. Looked up from germline, CDR1 is SNHLY and CDR2 is FYNNEI. The CDR3 bases are TGTGCCAGCAGTGTACAGCGGATTAGCAATCAGCCCCAGCATTTT. Its protein product is CASSVQRISNQPQHF.

The sample holds a few counts of this clone. V and J are TRBV11-2 and TRBJ2-5, with 8 bases matching TRBD2. The ends lost 5 bases at V and 2 bases at J; junction bases unmatched: 7. Per the germline V gene, CDR1 is SGHAT and CDR2 is FQNNGV. The CDR3 contains 15 residues. DNA of the CDR3: TGTGCCAGCAGCCCGAGCGGGAGTAGGCAAGAGACCCAGTACTTC. Its protein is CASSPSGSRQETQYF.

The chain links TRBV18 to TRBJ2-3; possibly TRBD1 for D (6 bases). CDR3 length: 15 residues. V shed 2 bases and J shed 1 base, with 10 bases lying between them. CDR1 and CDR2 from the germline V gene are KGHSH and LQKENI. CDR3 region: CASSPGGGRTDTQYF. CDR3 bases: TGTGCCAGCTCACCAGGGGGCGGACGCACAGATACGCAGTATTTT.

The genes are TRBV5-1 and TRBJ2-7, with D possibly TRBD1 on 6 matching bases. The V end was cut by 4 bases, the J end by 5 bases, with 16 bases between. The CDR3 covers 14 residues. In germline, CDR1 is SGHRS, CDR2 YFSETQ. The CDR3 DNA sequence: TGCGCCAGCAGCCGACTGACAGGTTACGACGAGCAGTACTTC. This codes for CASSRLTGYDEQYF.

The chain links TRBV5-8 to TRBJ1-5; D is unresolved. Deletions cut 2 bases from V and 10 bases from J, with 13 bases between. Germline CDR1 and CDR2: SGHTS and YDEGEE. This CDR3 is built from 13 residues. In DNA, the CDR3 is TGTGCCAGCAGCTTTGGGCAGGTCTATCCCCAGCATTTT. It is translated as CASSFGQVYPQHF.

The chain recombines TRBV18 with TRBJ1-5; 7 bases are a match to TRBD1. The J segment lost 2 bases and the V segment lost 4 bases, leaving 5 bases of the junction unmatched. Germline V lookup: CDR1 KGHSH, CDR2 LQKENI. The CDR3 length is 15 residues. The CDR3 region is CASSQGARGNQPQHF. CDR3 DNA sequence: TGTGCCAGCTCACAGGGGGCTCGGGGCAATCAGCCCCAGCATTTT.

This chain links TRBV5-5 with TRBJ2-7; possibly TRBD1 for D (6 bases). CDR3 length: 14 residues. Germline V gives CDR1 SGHKS, CDR2 YYEKEE (reference sequence). V gave up 4 bases and J gave up 3 bases, with 14 bases separating them. The CDR3 region is CASSLRDTSYEQYF. The CDR3 coding sequence is TGTGCCAGCAGCCTCCGGGACACCAGCTACGAGCAGTACTTC.